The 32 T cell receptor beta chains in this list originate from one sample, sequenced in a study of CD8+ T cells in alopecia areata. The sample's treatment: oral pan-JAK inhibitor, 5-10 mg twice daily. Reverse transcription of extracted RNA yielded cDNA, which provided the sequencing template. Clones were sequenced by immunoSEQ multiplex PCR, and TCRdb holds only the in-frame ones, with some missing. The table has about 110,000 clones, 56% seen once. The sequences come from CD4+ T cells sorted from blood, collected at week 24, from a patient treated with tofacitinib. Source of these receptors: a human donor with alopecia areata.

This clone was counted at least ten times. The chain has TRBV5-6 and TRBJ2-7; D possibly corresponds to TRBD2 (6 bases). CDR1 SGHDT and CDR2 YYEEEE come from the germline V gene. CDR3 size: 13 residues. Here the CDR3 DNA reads TGTGCAACACGACGGGGGAACTCCTACGAGCAGTACTTC. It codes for CATRRGNSYEQYF.

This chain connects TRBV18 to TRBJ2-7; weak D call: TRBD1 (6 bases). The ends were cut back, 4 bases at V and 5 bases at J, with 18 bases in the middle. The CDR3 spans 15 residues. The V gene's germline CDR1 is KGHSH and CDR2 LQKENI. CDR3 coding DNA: TGTGCCAGCTCACTACCGGGACAAGGTATCCACGAGCAGTACTTC. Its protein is CASSLPGQGIHEQYF.

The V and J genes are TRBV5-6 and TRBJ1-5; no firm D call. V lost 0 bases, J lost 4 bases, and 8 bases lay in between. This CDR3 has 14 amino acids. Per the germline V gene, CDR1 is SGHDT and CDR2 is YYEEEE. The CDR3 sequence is CASSLAGQNQPQHF. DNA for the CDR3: TGTGCCAGCAGCTTGGCCGGGCAGAATCAGCCCCAGCATTTT.

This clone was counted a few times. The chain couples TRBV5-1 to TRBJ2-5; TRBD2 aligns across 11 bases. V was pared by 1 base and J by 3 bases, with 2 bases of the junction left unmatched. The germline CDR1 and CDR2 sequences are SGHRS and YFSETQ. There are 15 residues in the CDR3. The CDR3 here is CASSLMTSGEETQYF. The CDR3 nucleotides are TGCGCCAGCAGCTTGATGACTAGCGGGGAAGAGACCCAGTACTTC.

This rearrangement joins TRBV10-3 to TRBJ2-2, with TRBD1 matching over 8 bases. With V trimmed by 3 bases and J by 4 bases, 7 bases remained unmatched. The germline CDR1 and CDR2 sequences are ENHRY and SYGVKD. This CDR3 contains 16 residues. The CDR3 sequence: CAISEAGTGSTGELFF. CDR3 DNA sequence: TGTGCCATCAGTGAAGCCGGGACAGGAAGCACCGGGGAGCTGTTTTTT.

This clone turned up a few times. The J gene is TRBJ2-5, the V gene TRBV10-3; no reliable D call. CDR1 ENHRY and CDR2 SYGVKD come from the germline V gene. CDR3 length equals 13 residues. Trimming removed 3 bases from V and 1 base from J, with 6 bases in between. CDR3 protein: CAISEPVQETQYF. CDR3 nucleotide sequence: TGTGCCATCAGTGAACCGGTCCAAGAGACCCAGTACTTC.

CDR3 DNA sequence: TGTGCCAGCTTCCCGGTAGGAGGGAATAATTCACCCCTCCACTTT. Protein sequence: CASFPVGGNNSPLHF. The chain carries TRBV28 and TRBJ1-6; D unresolved. Deletions cut 8 bases from V and 5 bases from J, with 16 bases between. The germline CDR1 and CDR2 sequences are MDHEN and SYDVKM. This CDR3 spans 15 amino acids.

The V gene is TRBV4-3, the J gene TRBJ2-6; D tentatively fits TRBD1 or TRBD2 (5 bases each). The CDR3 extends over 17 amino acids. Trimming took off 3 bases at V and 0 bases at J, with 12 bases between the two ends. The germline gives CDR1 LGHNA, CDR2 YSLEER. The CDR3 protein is CASSHGDRSSGANVLTF. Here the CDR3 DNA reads TGCGCCAGCAGCCATGGGGACCGCAGCTCTGGGGCCAACGTCCTGACTTTC.

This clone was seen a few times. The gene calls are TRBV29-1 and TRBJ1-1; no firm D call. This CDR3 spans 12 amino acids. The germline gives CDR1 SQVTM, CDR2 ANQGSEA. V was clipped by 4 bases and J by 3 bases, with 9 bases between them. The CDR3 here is CSVAQEHTEAFF. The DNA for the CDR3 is TGCAGCGTTGCCCAGGAGCACACTGAAGCTTTCTTT.

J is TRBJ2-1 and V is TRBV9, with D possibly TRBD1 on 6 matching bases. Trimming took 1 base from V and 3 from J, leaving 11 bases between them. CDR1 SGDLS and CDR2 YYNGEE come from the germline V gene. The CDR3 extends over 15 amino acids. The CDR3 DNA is TGTGCCAGCAGCGTAACTTCGGACAGCTACAATGAGCAGTTCTTC. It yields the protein CASSVTSDSYNEQFF.

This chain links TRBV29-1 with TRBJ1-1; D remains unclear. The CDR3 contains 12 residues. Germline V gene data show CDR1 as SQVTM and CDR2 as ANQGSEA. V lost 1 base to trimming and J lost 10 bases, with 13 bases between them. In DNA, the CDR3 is TGCAGCGTTGAAGTACTGGGAAAGGCAGCTTTCTTT. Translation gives CSVEVLGKAAFF.

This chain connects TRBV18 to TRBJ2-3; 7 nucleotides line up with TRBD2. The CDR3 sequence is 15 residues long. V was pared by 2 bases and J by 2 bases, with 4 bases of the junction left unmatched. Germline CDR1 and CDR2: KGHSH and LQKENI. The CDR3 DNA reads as TGTGCCAGCTCACCAGGACTAGTACCCACAGATACGCAGTATTTT. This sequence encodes CASSPGLVPTDTQYF.

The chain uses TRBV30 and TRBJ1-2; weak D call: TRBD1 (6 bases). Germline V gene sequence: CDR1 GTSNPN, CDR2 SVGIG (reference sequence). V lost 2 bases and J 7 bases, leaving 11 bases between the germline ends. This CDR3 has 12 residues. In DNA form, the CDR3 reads TGTGCCTGGAGTCCCGGACAGCGTGGCTACACCTTC. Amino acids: CAWSPGQRGYTF.

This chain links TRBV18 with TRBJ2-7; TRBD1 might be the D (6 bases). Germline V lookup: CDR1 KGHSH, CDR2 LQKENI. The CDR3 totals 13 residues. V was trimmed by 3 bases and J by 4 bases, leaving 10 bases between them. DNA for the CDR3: TGTGCCAGCTCACCCCCAGGACAGTACGAGCAGTACTTC. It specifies CASSPPGQYEQYF.

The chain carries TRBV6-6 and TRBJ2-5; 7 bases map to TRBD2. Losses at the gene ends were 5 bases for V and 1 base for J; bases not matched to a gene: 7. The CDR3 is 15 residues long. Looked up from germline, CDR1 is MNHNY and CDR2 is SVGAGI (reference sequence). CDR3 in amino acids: CASSPGGTSQETQYF. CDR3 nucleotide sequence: TGTGCCAGCAGTCCCGGGGGGACGAGCCAAGAGACCCAGTACTTC.

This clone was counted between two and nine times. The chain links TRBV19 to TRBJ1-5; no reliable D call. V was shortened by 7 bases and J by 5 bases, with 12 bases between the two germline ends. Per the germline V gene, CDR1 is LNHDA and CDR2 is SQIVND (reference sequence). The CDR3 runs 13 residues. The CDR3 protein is CASTTQRDQPQHF. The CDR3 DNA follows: TGTGCCAGTACCACCCAACGAGATCAGCCCCAGCATTTT.

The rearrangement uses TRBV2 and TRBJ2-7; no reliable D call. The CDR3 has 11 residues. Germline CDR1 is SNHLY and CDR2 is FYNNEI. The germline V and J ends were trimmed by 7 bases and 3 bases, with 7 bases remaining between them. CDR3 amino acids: CASKANYEQYF. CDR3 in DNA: TGTGCCAGCAAGGCGAACTACGAGCAGTACTTC.

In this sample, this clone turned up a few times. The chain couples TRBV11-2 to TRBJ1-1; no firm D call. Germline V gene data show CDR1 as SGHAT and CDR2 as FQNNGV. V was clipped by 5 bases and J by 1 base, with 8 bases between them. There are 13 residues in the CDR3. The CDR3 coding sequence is TGTGCCAGCAGCGTTACAGAGAACACTGAAGCTTTCTTT. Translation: CASSVTENTEAFF.

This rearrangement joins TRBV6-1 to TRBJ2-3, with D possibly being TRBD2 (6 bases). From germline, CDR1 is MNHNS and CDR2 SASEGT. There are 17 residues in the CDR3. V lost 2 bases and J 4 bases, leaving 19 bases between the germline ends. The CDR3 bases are TGTGCCAGCAGTGAAAAGGGACTCGAGCAGGTGGCAGATACGCAGTATTTT. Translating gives CASSEKGLEQVADTQYF.

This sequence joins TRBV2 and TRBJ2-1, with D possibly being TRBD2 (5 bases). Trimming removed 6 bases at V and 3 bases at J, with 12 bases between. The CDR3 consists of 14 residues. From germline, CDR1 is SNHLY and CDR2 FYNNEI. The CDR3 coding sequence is TGTGCCAGCAGGACGGACTTCCTCTACAATGAGCAGTTCTTC. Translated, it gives CASRTDFLYNEQFF.

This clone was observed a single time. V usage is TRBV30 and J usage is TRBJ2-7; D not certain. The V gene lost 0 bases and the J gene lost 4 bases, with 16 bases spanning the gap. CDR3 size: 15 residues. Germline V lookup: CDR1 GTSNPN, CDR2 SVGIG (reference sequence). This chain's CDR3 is CAWSVPGRRLYEQYF. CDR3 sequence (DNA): TGTGCCTGGAGTGTACCCGGCAGGCGGCTATACGAGCAGTACTTC. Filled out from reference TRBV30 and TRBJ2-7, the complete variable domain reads SQTIHQWPATLVQPVGSPLSLECTVEGTSNPNLYWYRQAAGRGLQLLFYSVGIGQISSEVPQNLSASRPQDRQFILSSKKLLLSDSGFYLCAWSVPGRRLYEQYFGPGTRLTVT.

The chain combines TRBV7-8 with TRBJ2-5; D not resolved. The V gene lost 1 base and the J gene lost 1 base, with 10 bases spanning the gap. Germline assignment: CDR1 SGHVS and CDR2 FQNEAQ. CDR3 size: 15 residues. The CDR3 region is CASSLVSWGQETQYF. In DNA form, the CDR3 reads TGTGCCAGCAGCTTAGTATCGTGGGGCCAAGAGACCCAGTACTTC.

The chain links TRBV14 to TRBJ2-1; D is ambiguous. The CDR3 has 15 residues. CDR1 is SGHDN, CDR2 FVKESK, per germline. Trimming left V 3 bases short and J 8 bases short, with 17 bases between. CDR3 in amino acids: CASSHRVRKRDEQFF. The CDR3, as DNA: TGTGCCAGCAGCCATAGAGTCCGGAAAAGGGATGAGCAGTTCTTC.

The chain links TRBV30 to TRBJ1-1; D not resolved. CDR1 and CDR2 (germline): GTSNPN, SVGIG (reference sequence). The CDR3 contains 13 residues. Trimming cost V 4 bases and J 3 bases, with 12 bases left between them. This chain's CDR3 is CAWTRGMDTEAFF. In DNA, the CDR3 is TGTGCCTGGACTCGAGGAATGGACACTGAAGCTTTCTTT.

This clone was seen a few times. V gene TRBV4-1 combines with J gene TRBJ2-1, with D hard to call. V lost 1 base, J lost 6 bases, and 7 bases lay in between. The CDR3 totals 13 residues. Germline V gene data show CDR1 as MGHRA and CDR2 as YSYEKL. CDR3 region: CASSQAQVNEQFF. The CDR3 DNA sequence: TGCGCCAGCAGCCAAGCGCAGGTCAATGAGCAGTTCTTC.

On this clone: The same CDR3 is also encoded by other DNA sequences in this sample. The DNA of the CDR3 is TGCGCCAGCAGCTTGGGGGGCTCTGGGGCCAACGTCCTGACTTTC. Translating gives CASSLGGSGANVLTF. The chain carries TRBV5-1 and TRBJ2-6, with no clear D. Germline CDR1 is SGHRS and CDR2 is YFSETQ. The ends were cut back, 0 bases at V and 0 bases at J, with 4 bases in the middle. This CDR3 comprises 15 residues.

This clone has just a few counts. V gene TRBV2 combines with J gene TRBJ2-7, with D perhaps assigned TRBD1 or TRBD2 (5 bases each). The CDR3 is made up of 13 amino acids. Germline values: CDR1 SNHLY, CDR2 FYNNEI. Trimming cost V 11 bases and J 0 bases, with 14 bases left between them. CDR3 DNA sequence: TGTGCCGCTTCCCCCGGGGCCTCCTACGAGCAGTACTTC. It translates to CAASPGASYEQYF.

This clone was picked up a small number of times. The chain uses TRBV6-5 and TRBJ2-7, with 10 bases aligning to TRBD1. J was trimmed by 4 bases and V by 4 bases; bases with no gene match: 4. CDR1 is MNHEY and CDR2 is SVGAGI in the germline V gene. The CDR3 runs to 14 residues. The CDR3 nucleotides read TGTGCCAGCAGTTCCGGGACAGGGGTTTACGAGCAGTACTTC. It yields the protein CASSSGTGVYEQYF.

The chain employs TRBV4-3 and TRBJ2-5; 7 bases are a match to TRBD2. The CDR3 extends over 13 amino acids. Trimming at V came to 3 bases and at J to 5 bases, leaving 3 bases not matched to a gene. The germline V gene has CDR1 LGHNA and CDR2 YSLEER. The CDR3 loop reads CASSHGLVETQYF. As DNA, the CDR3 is TGCGCCAGCAGCCACGGACTAGTTGAGACCCAGTACTTC.

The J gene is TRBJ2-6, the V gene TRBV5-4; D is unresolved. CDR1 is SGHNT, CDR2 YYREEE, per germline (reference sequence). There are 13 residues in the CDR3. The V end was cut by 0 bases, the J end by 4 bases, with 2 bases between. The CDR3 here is CASSLDGANVLTF. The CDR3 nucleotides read TGTGCCAGCAGCTTGGACGGGGCCAACGTCCTGACTTTC.

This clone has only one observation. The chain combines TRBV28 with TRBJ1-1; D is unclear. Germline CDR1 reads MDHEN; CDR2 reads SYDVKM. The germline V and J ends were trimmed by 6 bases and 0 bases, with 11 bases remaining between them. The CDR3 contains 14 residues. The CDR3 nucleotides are TGTGCCAGCAGCCCAACCTCAGTGAACACTGAAGCTTTCTTT. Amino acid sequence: CASSPTSVNTEAFF.

CDR3 sequence (DNA): TGCGCCAGCAGCCAAGAAACTAAGCAGCCCCAGCATTTT. This translates into CASSQETKQPQHF. The chain recombines TRBV4-3 with TRBJ1-5, with D unresolved. The CDR3 spans 13 residues. The V end lost 0 bases, the J end lost 7 bases, and 7 bases lay between the germline ends. The germline CDR1 and CDR2 sequences are LGHNA and YSLEER.